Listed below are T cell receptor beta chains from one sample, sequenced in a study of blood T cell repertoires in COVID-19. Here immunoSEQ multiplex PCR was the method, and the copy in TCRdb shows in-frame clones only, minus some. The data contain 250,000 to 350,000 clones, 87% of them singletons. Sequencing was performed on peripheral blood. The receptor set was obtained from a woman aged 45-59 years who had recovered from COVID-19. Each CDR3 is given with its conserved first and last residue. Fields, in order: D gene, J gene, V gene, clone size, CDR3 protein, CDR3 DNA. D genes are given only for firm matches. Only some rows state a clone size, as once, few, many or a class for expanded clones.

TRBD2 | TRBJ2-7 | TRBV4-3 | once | CASSQDTSGRGYEQYF | TGCGCCAGCAGCCAAGATACTAGCGGGAGAGGCTACGAGCAGTACTTC
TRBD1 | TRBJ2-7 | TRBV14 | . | CASSQGDRGYEQYF | TGTGCCAGCAGCCAAGGTGACAGGGGGTACGAGCAGTACTTC
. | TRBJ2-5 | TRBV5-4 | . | CASSSPGETQYF | TGTGCCAGCAGCTCTCCCGGGGAGACCCAGTACTTC
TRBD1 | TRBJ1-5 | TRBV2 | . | CASRARDSSQPQHF | TGTGCCAGCAGGGCCAGGGACAGTTCTCAGCCCCAGCATTTT
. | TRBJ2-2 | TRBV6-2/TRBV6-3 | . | CASSYDVRGTGELFF | TGTGCCAGCAGTTACGATGTACGAGGGACCGGGGAGCTGTTTTTT
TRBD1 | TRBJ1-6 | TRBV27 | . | CASSFDGTGNIVNSPLHF | TGTGCCAGCAGTTTTGATGGGACAGGGAATATTGTTAATTCACCCCTCCACTTT
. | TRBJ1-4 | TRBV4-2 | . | CASSPRGEGNEKLFF | TGTGCCAGCAGCCCCCGAGGCGAGGGAAATGAAAAACTGTTTTTT
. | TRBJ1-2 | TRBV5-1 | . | CASSFGGQGDGYTF | TGCGCCAGCAGCTTCGGCGGCCAGGGCGATGGCTACACCTTC
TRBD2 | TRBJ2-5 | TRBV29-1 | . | CSVPWDYPYETQYF | TGCAGCGTTCCCTGGGACTACCCCTACGAGACCCAGTACTTC
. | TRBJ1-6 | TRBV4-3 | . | CASSQEVGGSMNSPLHF | TGCGCCAGCAGCCAAGAAGTAGGCGGATCGATGAATTCACCCCTCCACTTT
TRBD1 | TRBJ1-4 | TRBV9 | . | CASSTDRGGEKLFF | TGTGCCAGCAGCACGGACAGGGGTGGTGAAAAACTGTTTTTT
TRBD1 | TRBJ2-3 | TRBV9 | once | CASSVEAGGAWDTQYF | TGTGCCAGCAGCGTAGAGGCAGGGGGCGCATGGGATACGCAGTATTTT
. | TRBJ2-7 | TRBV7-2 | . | CASSREGYEQYF | TGTGCCAGCAGTAGAGAGGGCTACGAGCAGTACTTC
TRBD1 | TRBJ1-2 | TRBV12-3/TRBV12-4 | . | CASSFDRGGYTF | TGTGCCAGCAGTTTCGACAGGGGCGGCTACACCTTC
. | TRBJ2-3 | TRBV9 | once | CASSPSLGRGTDTQYF | TGTGCCAGCAGCCCTAGCTTGGGTAGGGGCACAGATACGCAGTATTTT
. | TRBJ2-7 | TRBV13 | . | CASSLGGSTYEQYF | TGTGCCAGCAGCTTAGGCGGGAGCACATACGAGCAGTACTTC
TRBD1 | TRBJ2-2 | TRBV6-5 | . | CASHKTGASGELFF | TGTGCCAGCCACAAGACAGGGGCGTCCGGGGAGCTGTTTTTT
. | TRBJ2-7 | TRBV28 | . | CASSFGGEFVTLYF | TGTGCCAGCAGTTTCGGCGGGGAGTTTGTTACTCTGTACTTC
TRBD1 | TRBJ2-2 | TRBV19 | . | CASSPRTGGYTGELFF | TGTGCCAGTAGTCCCCGGACAGGGGGCTATACCGGGGAGCTGTTTTTT
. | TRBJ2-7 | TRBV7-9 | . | CASSGEVPGIYEQYF | TGTGCCAGCAGCGGAGAGGTACCAGGGATTTACGAGCAGTACTTC
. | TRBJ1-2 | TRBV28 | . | CASSPLTLRGYTF | TGTGCCAGCAGTCCCCTGACATTAAGGGGCTACACCTTC
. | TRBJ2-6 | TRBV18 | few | CASSPREVALSSGANVLTF | TGTGCCAGCTCACCACGGGAGGTCGCCCTTAGCTCTGGGGCCAACGTCCTGACTTTC